Listed below are T cell receptor beta chains from one sample, sequenced in a study of cytomegalovirus exposure and HLA in healthy donors. Data came from immunoSEQ multiplex PCR; TCRdb stores just in-frame clones and leaves some out. The sample holds about 110,000 clones, roughly 87% seen once. The sample taken for sequencing was PBMCs. These receptors were obtained from a woman between 18 and 29 years old in good health and CMV-seronegative. The CDR3 runs from the conserved cysteine through the conserved F or W. The D gene is left open where the match is weak. The size of a clone is reported for some rows only, either as once, few or many, or as a class for expanded clones.

TRBJ1-4 | . | . | TRBV6-6 | TGTGCCAGCAGTTACAGGGGACAACAGGTTAATGAAAAACTGTTTTTT | CASSYRGQQVNEKLFF
TRBJ2-7 | . | . | TRBV7-7 | TGTGCTAGCAGCTTCGACAGATCCTACGAGCAGTACTTC | CASSFDRSYEQYF
TRBJ2-1 | . | . | TRBV10-1 | TGCGCCAGCAGTGATGGGCGAGATGAGCAGTTCTTC | CASSDGRDEQFF
TRBJ2-7 | . | TRBD1 | TRBV6-6 | TGTGCCAGCTCCGGGACAGGGAACGAGCAGTACTTC | CASSGTGNEQYF
TRBJ2-7 | . | TRBD2 | TRBV30 | TGTGCCTGGACTATGGGCAGCGGGAGGGCTTGGGAGCAGTACTTC | CAWTMGSGRAWEQYF
TRBJ2-2 | . | . | TRBV5-1 | TGCGCCAGCAGCTTGGTGGGAGCCCCCCCAGGGGAGCTGTTTTTT | CASSLVGAPPGELFF
TRBJ2-7 | . | TRBD2 | TRBV13 | TGTGCCAGCAGCTTATCGGAGCGGGACTCCTACGAGCAGTACTTC | CASSLSERDSYEQYF
TRBJ2-1 | many | TRBD1 | TRBV15 | TGTGCCACCAGCAGAGAACAGGGGTCAGAGGTCAATGAGCAGTTCTTC | CATSREQGSEVNEQFF
TRBJ2-2 | . | . | TRBV7-7 | TGTGCTAGCAGCTTAACAGGACCGACCGGGGAGCTGTTTTTT | CASSLTGPTGELFF
TRBJ2-7 | . | TRBD1 | TRBV6-1 | TGTGCCAGCAGTGAAGCGCTTGGGACAGGGGGCTACGAGCAGTACTTC | CASSEALGTGGYEQYF
TRBJ1-1 | . | . | TRBV7-9 | TGTGCCAGCAGCCCATCCCTCGACAGACGGGAAGCTTTCTTT | CASSPSLDRREAFF
TRBJ2-1 | . | TRBD1 | TRBV11-1 | TGTGCCAGCAGCTCTCAGGGACAGGGATCGAATGGGCAGTTCTTC | CASSSQGQGSNGQFF
TRBJ2-7 | . | TRBD1 | TRBV6-1 | TGTGCCGGTGGACAGGGGGCCCTGAAGGCCGAGCAGTACTTC | CAGGQGALKAEQYF
TRBJ2-1 | . | . | TRBV21-1 | TGTGCCAGCAGCCGAAGTGTGGGCAGCACCCCCAATGAGCAGTTCTTC | CASSRSVGSTPNEQFF
TRBJ2-3 | . | . | TRBV11-3 | TGTGCCAGCAGCTTTCAGGGAACTGATACGCAGTATTTT | CASSFQGTDTQYF
TRBJ1-1 | once | . | TRBV27 | TGTGCCAGCAGTCCTAATTGGGGGACAAGAGACACTGAAGCTTTCTTT | CASSPNWGTRDTEAFF
TRBJ1-5 | . | . | TRBV28 | TGTGCCAGCAGTTTCTCCGTGTCTAGCAATCAGCCCCAGCATTTT | CASSFSVSSNQPQHF
TRBJ2-2 | . | . | TRBV7-3 | TGTGCCAGCAGCCACAGGACGCGACCGAACACCGGGGAGCTGTTTTTT | CASSHRTRPNTGELFF
TRBJ2-5 | . | . | TRBV7-9 | TGTGCCAGCAGCGGACCAGGGGAGACCCAGTACTTC | CASSGPGETQYF
TRBJ2-7 | once | TRBD1 | TRBV29-1 | TGCAGCGCGAGGGGTCCGGACAGGGGCACCCACGAGCAGTACTTC | CSARGPDRGTHEQYF
TRBJ1-2 | few | TRBD1 | TRBV11-2 | TGTGCCAGCAGCACCTACTACAGGGGTGGCTACACCTTC | CASSTYYRGGYTF
TRBJ1-2 | . | TRBD1 | TRBV9 | TGTGCCAGCAGCGTAGATGGGACAGGGGAGGTGGAGGGCTACACCTTC | CASSVDGTGEVEGYTF
TRBJ1-2 | . | . | TRBV6-5 | TGTGCCAGCAGTTACTCGAAAGGGGCGGGCTACACCTTC | CASSYSKGAGYTF
TRBJ1-5 | . | . | TRBV28 | TGTGCCAGCAGTTCCCCGACGACAGGTAGTAGCAATCAGCCCCAGCATTTT | CASSSPTTGSSNQPQHF
TRBJ1-1 | . | . | TRBV27 | TGTGCCAGCAGTTTCTGGACAGACAAGAACACTGAAGCTTTCTTT | CASSFWTDKNTEAFF
TRBJ1-4 | . | TRBD1 | TRBV30 | TGTGCCTGGACCGATCAGGGGGACATTAATGAAAAACTGTTTTTT | CAWTDQGDINEKLFF
TRBJ2-1 | . | . | TRBV10-3 | TGTGCCATCAGTGACCCGGCAGACACTAATGAGCAGTTCTTC | CAISDPADTNEQFF
TRBJ2-2 | . | . | TRBV29-1 | TGCAGCGTGGAGGGGGCAGGCGGGGAGCTGTTTTTT | CSVEGAGGELFF
TRBJ1-3 | . | TRBD1 | TRBV9 | TGTGCCAGCAGCGACCGGGACAGGGGGTCTGGAAACACCATATATTTT | CASSDRDRGSGNTIYF
TRBJ1-1 | . | TRBD1 | TRBV5-1 | TGCGCCAGCAGCTCTGGGACAGGGGGCGTGGGGTATACTGAAGCTTTCTTT | CASSSGTGGVGYTEAFF
TRBJ1-1 | . | TRBD1 | TRBV25-1 | TGTGCCAGCAGTGAACGAGGGGGCAACACTGAAGCTTTCTTT | CASSERGGNTEAFF
TRBJ1-1 | . | . | TRBV4-1 | TGCGCCAGCAGGGGGCCGGGGGGCCGCCTTCAGAACACTGAAGCTTTCTTT | CASRGPGGRLQNTEAFF
TRBJ1-2 | . | . | TRBV27 | TGTGCCAGCAGTTTGGGAGCAGGGGATTATGGCTACACCTTC | CASSLGAGDYGYTF
TRBJ2-7 | . | . | TRBV4-3 | TGCGCCAGCAGCCAAGGTCGTACAGGGTTCTCATACGAGCAGTACTTC | CASSQGRTGFSYEQYF
TRBJ2-5 | . | . | TRBV15 | TGTGCCACCAGCGGGTACGAGGGCTCGGTAGGAGAGACCCAGTACTTC | CATSGYEGSVGETQYF
TRBJ1-5 | once | . | TRBV2 | TGTGCCAGCAGTGAAGGGCGGGGGGGGAAGAGTCAGCCCCAGCATTTT | CASSEGRGGKSQPQHF
TRBJ2-5 | . | . | TRBV6-1 | TGTGCCAGCAGTCTAAGACCAGGACTCGGGGAGACCCAGTACTTC | CASSLRPGLGETQYF
TRBJ1-1 | . | . | TRBV5-1 | TGCGCCAGCAGCCACCAACAGGGCGAAGGGAACACTGAAGCTTTCTTT | CASSHQQGEGNTEAFF
TRBJ2-2 | once | . | TRBV7-9 | TGTGCCAGCAGCTCCAACAGGGAGAACACCGGGGAGCTGTTTTTT | CASSSNRENTGELFF
TRBJ1-2 | . | . | TRBV5-6 | TGTGCCAGCAGCTTGGGTTGGCAGGGTCAGGGCTACACCTTC | CASSLGWQGQGYTF
TRBJ1-1 | . | . | TRBV28 | TGTGCCAGCAGCCTGACTCTCCAGGGGACTGAAGCTTTCTTT | CASSLTLQGTEAFF
TRBJ2-3 | . | TRBD2 | TRBV4-1 | TGCGCCAGCAGCCAATCGACTAGCGGGGGCACAGATACGCAGTATTTT | CASSQSTSGGTDTQYF
TRBJ2-5 | . | TRBD2 | TRBV5-1 | TGCGCCAGCAGACTGACTAGCTTGAAAGAGACCCAGTACTTC | CASRLTSLKETQYF
TRBJ1-5 | . | . | TRBV20-1 | TGCAGTGCGTTGACATCGTGGCCCCAGCATTTT | CSALTSWPQHF
TRBJ2-7 | . | TRBD1 | TRBV19 | TGTGCCAGTAGTATAGGTCTTGCGGGACAGGGTTTCTACGAGCAGTACTTC | CASSIGLAGQGFYEQYF
TRBJ1-2 | once | . | TRBV28 | TGTGCCAGCCAGATTTTTAACTATGGCTACACCTTC | CASQIFNYGYTF
TRBJ2-3 | . | TRBD2 | TRBV9 | TGTGCCAGCAGCGTAGGGGGAGCGGGAACAGATACGCAGTATTTT | CASSVGGAGTDTQYF
TRBJ1-2 | . | . | TRBV2 | TGTGCCAGCAGTGAGTTGGCCAGGCCGAGCTATGGCTACACCTTC | CASSELARPSYGYTF
TRBJ1-5 | . | . | TRBV7-2 | TGTGCCAGCAGCTCTTCGGACAGCTATCATCAGCCCCAGCATTTT | CASSSSDSYHQPQHF
TRBJ1-2 | . | . | TRBV7-9 | TGTGCCAGCAGCTTACTGTCCGGCTACACCTTC | CASSLLSGYTF
TRBJ2-7 | . | . | TRBV28 | TGTGCCAGCAGTTCTTCACACTACGAGCAGTACTTC | CASSSSHYEQYF
TRBJ2-7 | . | . | TRBV4-2 | TGTGCCAGCAGCCAACACGGGACAAACACTTTCCCCTACGAGCAGTACTTC | CASSQHGTNTFPYEQYF
TRBJ2-7 | . | TRBD1 | TRBV5-4 | TGTGCCAGCAGACGGGACAGGGGAGCCCACGAGCAGTACTTC | CASRRDRGAHEQYF
TRBJ2-5 | . | TRBD2 | TRBV30 | TGTGCCTGGACCCCGGGACTAGCTGAGACCCAGTACTTC | CAWTPGLAETQYF
TRBJ1-6 | . | . | TRBV27 | TGTGCCAGCAGTTTAACGGGTGTAAATTCACCCCTCCACTTT | CASSLTGVNSPLHF
TRBJ2-5 | . | TRBD2 | TRBV6-4 | TGTGCCAGCAGTGACAACGGCGGGAGCGGGGAGACCCAGTACTTC | CASSDNGGSGETQYF
TRBJ2-1 | few | . | TRBV2 | TGTGCCTCCCAGGAACAGGGATTGTCCAATGAGCAGTTCTTC | CASQEQGLSNEQFF
TRBJ1-2 | . | TRBD1 | TRBV5-1 | TGCGCCAGCAGCTTTGAGACAGGGAAAAGCGGGGGCTACACCTTC | CASSFETGKSGGYTF